The clone carrying this TCR beta chain has only one observation. The antigen remains undetermined. The data were taken from a study of Ad26.COV2.S vaccination and SARS-CoV-2 variants. Study background: The authors gave Ad26.COV2.S intramuscularly, either once or twice 56 days apart.

TCRdb keeps only in-frame clones here, not all; method: immunoSEQ multiplex PCR. The sample holds roughly 330,000 clones, around 90% seen once. The germline V gene has CDR1 MNHNY and CDR2 SVGAGI (reference sequence). The CDR3 covers 15 residues. Trimming took off 5 bases at V and 1 base at J, with 12 bases between the two ends. Regarding treatment: around 19 received Ad26.COV2.S at low or high dose, single or two shots; about 5 received placebo; per-sample allocation not given. Vaccine and placebo recipients were sampled on day 63 after the first injection. Boston provided a donor who was an adult aged 18-55 years. General study findings and limits: There was reportedly substantial breadth in spike-specific CD8+ and CD4+ T cell responses after vaccination. Measurement of non-spike TCR breadth gave similar results in vaccine and placebo recipients.

The TCR originated in a person aged 18 to 59 who received the Ad26.COV2.S COVID-19 vaccine or a placebo. V and J are TRBV6-6 and TRBJ2-1; TRBD1 might be the D (5 bases). The starting material was peripheral blood, obtained in a trial of Ad26.COV2.S vaccine versus placebo. For the CDR3, the DNA is TGTGCCAGCAGTCAGCAAGCAGGGTCCTACAATGAGCAGTTCTTC. The encoded protein is CASSQQAGSYNEQFF.